The clone carrying this T cell receptor (beta chain) was detected only once. This sample was taken from a study of blood T cell repertoires in COVID-19. Study-wide context: The United States, Italy and Spain provided the acute and convalescent COVID-19 samples. T cells, B-cell-depleted T cells, or PBMCs provided the cDNA or gDNA that served as material.

Authors' processing steps: Amplification with reference gene primers provided the estimates of nucleated cell counts. Profiled with immunoSEQ multiplex PCR; TCRdb holds only in-frame clones, not every one. That table is the source of V, J and clone size, and D and trimming were worked out from the DNA. The table lists 150,000 or so clones, about four fifths of them singletons. The ends were cut back, 3 bases at V and 7 bases at J, with 18 bases in the middle. Germline V gives CDR1 LNHDA, CDR2 SQIVND (reference sequence). This CDR3 has 15 residues. The V call is TRBV19, the J call TRBJ1-2; D is ambiguous. Sequenced input: peripheral blood. The sequence was obtained from a human donor with acute or convalescent COVID-19. The donor label of this sample is uncertain. The CDR3 bases are TGTGCCAGTAGTATCCTCATGGTTCCAACTATTGGCTACACCTTC. Protein sequence: CASSILMVPTIGYTF.